The rows below give T cell receptor beta chains drawn from one sample of a study of cytomegalovirus exposure and HLA in healthy donors. Clones were read by immunoSEQ multiplex PCR, and TCRdb kept only the in-frame ones, dropping some. The profile shows approximately 56,000 clones, roughly 72% of them singletons. The sample taken for sequencing was PBMCs. These receptor sequences come from a woman in her forties or fifties in good health and CMV-seropositive. Both conserved end residues are part of each CDR3. The D gene is left open where the match is weak. Clone size is not always given. Where it is, it says once, few, many or a class for expanded clones.

length | size | J | D | V | DNA | CDR3
16 | . | TRBJ1-1 | . | TRBV9 | TGTGCCAGCAGCGTAGCTGATGGGGGGGGGAACACTGAAGCTTTCTTT | CASSVADGGGNTEAFF
16 | . | TRBJ2-6 | . | TRBV7-9 | TGTGCCAATGGGGCGGGGTCAACCTCTGGGGCCAACGTCCTGACTTTC | CANGAGSTSGANVLTF
13 | . | TRBJ1-4 | TRBD1 | TRBV7-9 | TGTGCCAGCAGAAGGACAGGGGGAGAAAAACTGTTTTTT | CASRRTGGEKLFF
16 | few | TRBJ1-6 | . | TRBV7-9 | TGTGCCAGCAGCTTAAGGGGGGGCGGAAATAATTCACCCCTCCACTTT | CASSLRGGGNNSPLHF
14 | few | TRBJ2-2 | . | TRBV7-2 | TGTGCCAGCAGCTTAGTTCAGGGCACCGGGGAGCTGTTTTTT | CASSLVQGTGELFF
14 | . | TRBJ1-2 | . | TRBV19 | TGTGCCAGTACCGTGGACAGCACCATCTATGGCTACACCTTC | CASTVDSTIYGYTF
16 | few | TRBJ2-3 | . | TRBV4-2 | TGTGCCAGCAGCCCATACGGAGAAGCGGGCACAGATACGCAGTATTTT | CASSPYGEAGTDTQYF
15 | few | TRBJ2-2 | TRBD2 | TRBV4-3 | TGCGCCAGCAGCCGAAAAGCGGGGGGCATCGGGGAGCTGTTTTTT | CASSRKAGGIGELFF
16 | . | TRBJ2-3 | TRBD1 | TRBV10-1 | TGCGCCAGCAGTGAGTCGAGGACAGGGAGCACAGATACGCAGTATTTT | CASSESRTGSTDTQYF
14 | . | TRBJ2-3 | TRBD2 | TRBV7-2 | TGTGCCAGCAGTTCAGCGGGAGGGCCAGATACGCAGTATTTT | CASSSAGGPDTQYF
15 | many | TRBJ1-1 | . | TRBV6-5 | TGTGCCAGCAGTACCACAGGGCTAGTAAACACTGAAGCTTTCTTT | CASSTTGLVNTEAFF
12 | . | TRBJ2-1 | . | TRBV2 | TGTGCCAGCAGTGAGGGCGGGAATGAGCAGTTCTTC | CASSEGGNEQFF
14 | . | TRBJ1-6 | TRBD1 | TRBV5-4 | TGTGCCACCGCGGGGACAGGTTCAGGAGCACCCCTCCACTTT | CATAGTGSGAPLHF
15 | . | TRBJ2-3 | . | TRBV2 | TGTGCCAGCAGTGACACAGCTTTTAGCACAGATACGCAGTATTTT | CASSDTAFSTDTQYF
14 | few | TRBJ2-1 | . | TRBV4-3 | TGCGCCAGCAGCCTCGGGAGCGGTGGGAATGAGCAGTTCTTC | CASSLGSGGNEQFF
14 | once | TRBJ2-1 | TRBD2 | TRBV2 | TGTGCCAGCACCCTAGCGGGTCAGAGGAATGAGCAGTTCTTC | CASTLAGQRNEQFF
15 | few | TRBJ1-6 | TRBD1 | TRBV19 | TGTGCCAGTAGTGTCGGGACAGCGTTTAATTCACCCCTCCACTTT | CASSVGTAFNSPLHF
14 | . | TRBJ2-2 | . | TRBV7-2 | TGTGCCAGCAGCCAGTGGGGGCGGGCCGGGGAGCTGTTTTTT | CASSQWGRAGELFF
17 | . | TRBJ2-3 | TRBD2 | TRBV5-6 | TGTGCCAGCAGCGCGATCCCGGGACTAGCGGTGGGGGATACGCAGTATTTT | CASSAIPGLAVGDTQYF
14 | few | TRBJ2-7 | . | TRBV27 | TGTGCCAGCAGTTGGGGACAAACACCCCTCGCGCAGTACTTC | CASSWGQTPLAQYF
15 | . | TRBJ1-4 | . | TRBV19 | TGTGCCAGTAGTATTGCGGGGGCGCCTGATGAAAAACTGTTTTTT | CASSIAGAPDEKLFF
17 | . | TRBJ2-1 | TRBD1 | TRBV25-1 | TGTGCCAGCAGTGAAGAGGGGGAACAGGGGAAAAACAATGAGCAGTTCTTC | CASSEEGEQGKNNEQFF
16 | few | TRBJ2-3 | TRBD2 | TRBV5-1 | TGCGCCAGCACCCGGAAGAGCGGGGGACCCACAGATACGCAGTATTTT | CASTRKSGGPTDTQYF
18 | . | TRBJ2-1 | . | TRBV21-1 | TGTGCCAGCAGCAAAGCGTCCCGACTAGCGGTACCCTACAATGAGCAGTTCTTC | CASSKASRLAVPYNEQFF
19 | . | TRBJ2-3 | . | TRBV15 | TGTGCCACCAGCAGAGATGGCAGAACGAAGCTAGCTAGCACAGATACGCAGTATTTT | CATSRDGRTKLASTDTQYF
11 | once | TRBJ1-2 | . | TRBV19 | TGTGCCAGTAGCAACCGAGGTGGCTACACCTTC | CASSNRGGYTF
15 | . | TRBJ2-1 | TRBD2 | TRBV7-2 | TGTGCCAGCAGCCTCTGGACTAGCGGGACGCACGAGCAGTTCTTC | CASSLWTSGTHEQFF
15 | . | TRBJ2-7 | . | TRBV6-6 | TGTGCCAGCAGTTACCTGGGACTTTCCGGGAGCGAGCAGTACTTC | CASSYLGLSGSEQYF
13 | . | TRBJ1-1 | . | TRBV7-6 | TGTGCCAGCAGCTTGGGCAGATACACTGAAGCTTTCTTT | CASSLGRYTEAFF
14 | once | TRBJ2-5 | . | TRBV7-2 | TGTGCCAGCAGCCCTGTGGGGCAGCAAGAGACCCAGTACTTC | CASSPVGQQETQYF
15 | . | TRBJ1-5 | TRBD1 | TRBV7-2 | TGTGCCAGCAGCTTAGACAGGGGATGGAATCAGCCCCAGCATTTT | CASSLDRGWNQPQHF
14 | . | TRBJ2-2 | . | TRBV7-2 | TGTGCCAGCACCCTAGGTGGTGCCACCGGGGAGCTGTTTTTT | CASTLGGATGELFF
13 | . | TRBJ1-4 | TRBD1 | TRBV7-7 | TGTGCTAGCAGCTTATCAGGGGGAGAAAAACTGTTTTTT | CASSLSGGEKLFF
11 | . | TRBJ1-1 | . | TRBV5-1 | TGCGCCAGCAGCTTGGCAGGGATAACTTTCTTT | CASSLAGITFF
14 | few | TRBJ2-1 | . | TRBV7-3 | TGTGCCAGCAGCCTAGAAGGCTCCTACAATGAGCAGTTCTTC | CASSLEGSYNEQFF
14 | . | TRBJ1-5 | . | TRBV28 | TGTGCCAGCAGATACACGAATAGCAATCAGCCCCAGCATTTT | CASRYTNSNQPQHF
15 | once | TRBJ2-2 | . | TRBV27 | TGTGCCAGCAGTTTATCCGGCAGGCTCGCCGGGGAGCTGTTTTTT | CASSLSGRLAGELFF
17 | . | TRBJ1-1 | TRBD1 | TRBV27 | TGTGCCAGCAGTTTGCTAACAGGGACAGGACCCAGCACTGAAGCTTTCTTT | CASSLLTGTGPSTEAFF
16 | . | TRBJ1-5 | TRBD1 | TRBV6-1 | TGTGCCAGCAGTGGAAAACAGGGGGGAACGTGGCAGCCCCAGCATTTT | CASSGKQGGTWQPQHF
17 | . | TRBJ2-5 | . | TRBV9 | TGTGCCAGCAGCACTGGAGTAGGGTCCAGGGGCGCAGAGACCCAGTACTTC | CASSTGVGSRGAETQYF
14 | few | TRBJ2-7 | . | TRBV7-2 | TGTGCCAGCAGCTTACTCGGGTCCTTTGGGGAGCAGTACTTC | CASSLLGSFGEQYF
14 | . | TRBJ2-7 | . | TRBV6-1 | TGTGCCAGCAGGGCCGGGACTGATAACTACGAGCAGTACTTC | CASRAGTDNYEQYF
15 | . | TRBJ2-7 | TRBD1 | TRBV18 | TGTGCCAGCTCACCTTCGCCGGGACAGGGCAACGAGCAGTACTTC | CASSPSPGQGNEQYF
16 | few | TRBJ1-5 | . | TRBV19 | TGTGCCAGTAGTCCACTTGCGGAAGGGGCAGATCAGCCCCAGCATTTT | CASSPLAEGADQPQHF
14 | . | TRBJ2-1 | TRBD2 | TRBV25-1 | TGTGCCAGCAGAACTAGCGGGTTGGGCAATGAGCAGTTCTTC | CASRTSGLGNEQFF